The 16 T cell receptor beta chains below come from one sample, sequenced in a study of T-cell reconstitution after alpha-beta-depleted transplantation in children. Unique molecular identifiers were used to barcode this TCRbeta library. MiXCR, applied by TCRdb to the PCR reads, yields one record per CDR3 protein. This sample has about 640,000 distinct CDR3 sequences, with approximately 16% found just once. The starting material was PBMCs from the stem cell graft donor, obtained from the stem cell graft. All receptors come from a human donor who donated a stem cell graft to a child with acute myeloid leukemia.

In its sample, this clonotype was seen many times. CDR3 amino acids: CASSVAGAVQETQYF. CDR3 nucleotide sequence: TGTGCCAGCAGCGTCGCTGGAGCGGTCCAAGAGACCCAGTACTTC. The chain carries TRBV5-5 and TRBJ2-5, with D possibly being TRBD2 (5 bases). This CDR3 comprises 15 residues. Per germline, CDR1 SGHKS and CDR2 YYEKEE (reference sequence). V was shortened by 4 bases and J by 1 base, with 14 bases between the two germline ends.

In this sample, this clonotype turned up many times. The chain recombines TRBV12-3 or TRBV12-4 with TRBJ2-2, with D uncertain. This CDR3 comprises 13 residues. Trimming pared 6 bases from V and 5 bases from J, leaving 10 bases between. This CDR3 is CASSPGRTGELFF. CDR3 DNA: TGTGCCAGCAGCCCAGGTCGGACCGGGGAGCTGTTTTTT.

This clonotype was recorded many times. At one end, the junction sequence differs from germline, possibly due to a read error. The rearrangement uses TRBV5-1 and TRBJ2-3, with no clear D. Germline V gene lookup returns CDR1 SGHRS and CDR2 YFSETQ. The CDR3 has 15 amino acids. CDR3 nucleotides: TGTGCCAGCAGCTTGGATGGCAGGAGCACAGATACGCAGTATTTT. As protein: CASSLDGRSTDTQYF.

This clonotype was observed many times. The chain carries TRBV20-1 and TRBJ2-7; the D is unclear. Germline V lookup: CDR1 DFQATT, CDR2 SNEGSKA (reference sequence). The germline V and J ends were trimmed by 1 base and 10 bases, with 5 bases remaining between them. The CDR3 covers 9 residues. The CDR3 here is CSARAVQYV. DNA for the CDR3: TGCAGTGCTAGAGCGGTTCAGTACGTC.

This clonotype has ten or more counts. V usage is TRBV20-1 and J usage is TRBJ1-2, with D perhaps matching TRBD1 (5 bases). CDR3 size: 11 residues. The germline gives CDR1 DFQATT, CDR2 SNEGSKA (reference sequence). V was trimmed by 3 bases and J by 4 bases, leaving 6 bases between them. CDR3 in DNA: TGCAGTGCTAGGACAGCCTATGGCTACACCTTC. It specifies CSARTAYGYTF.

The V and J genes are TRBV5-4 and TRBJ2-5; D unclear. The CDR3 loop spans 14 amino acids. Trimming removed 1 base at V and 1 base at J, with 8 bases between. Per germline, CDR1 SGHNT and CDR2 YYREEE (reference sequence). The CDR3 spells CASSLYLIQETQYF. CDR3 coding DNA: TGTGCCAGCAGCTTGTATCTGATCCAAGAGACCCAGTACTTC.

J is TRBJ2-2 and V is TRBV12-3 or TRBV12-4; TRBD1 matches at 8 bases. The trim removed 4 bases at V and 5 bases at J, leaving 3 bases unmatched. The CDR3 runs to 14 residues. The CDR3 loop is CASSWTGQTGELFF. CDR3 DNA: TGTGCCAGCAGTTGGACAGGGCAGACCGGGGAGCTGTTTTTT.

The genes are TRBV27 and TRBJ2-1, with TRBD2 matching 9 bases. V trimming: 7 bases; J trimming: 9 bases; junction bases outside the gene matches: 10. This CDR3 region has 14 residues. Germline assignment: CDR1 MNHEY and CDR2 SMNVEV (reference sequence). The CDR3 DNA follows: TGTGCCAGCACACCCCTAGCGGGGACGCCTGAGCAGTTCTTC. Translating gives CASTPLAGTPEQFF.

This clonotype has a count of ten or more. The chain has TRBV18 and TRBJ1-1; 8 nucleotides align to TRBD1. The CDR3 sequence is 15 residues long. Trimming cost V 4 bases and J 1 base; bases outside gene matches: 5. The germline CDR1 and CDR2 sequences are KGHSH and LQKENI. CDR3 nucleotide sequence: TGTGCCAGCTCACTAGGACAGGGACAGAACACTGAAGCTTTCTTT. The encoded protein is CASSLGQGQNTEAFF.

In its sample, this clonotype was seen many times. This sequence joins TRBV29-1 and TRBJ1-2; D remains ambiguous. Trimming took off 6 bases at V and 7 bases at J, with 9 bases between the two ends. Germline CDR1 SQVTM, CDR2 ANQGSEA. CDR3 length equals 10 residues. The CDR3 reads CSVLLSGYTF. For the CDR3, the DNA is TGCAGCGTGTTGTTAAGTGGCTACACCTTC.

The V and J genes are TRBV20-1 and TRBJ2-7, with D maybe TRBD1 (5 bases). Germline values: CDR1 DFQATT, CDR2 SNEGSKA (reference sequence). The CDR3 is 11 amino acids. Trimming took 5 bases from V and 4 from J, leaving 9 bases between them. CDR3 bases: TGCAGTGCTGGGGCGGAATACGAGCAGTACGTC. Protein: CSAGAEYEQYV.

This clonotype was picked up many times. The gene calls are TRBV12-3 or TRBV12-4 and TRBJ2-1; D perhaps matches TRBD1 (5 bases). Trimming took off 5 bases at V and 3 bases at J, with 8 bases between the two ends. CDR3 length: 13 residues. The CDR3 reads CASSIDSYNEQFF. CDR3 DNA: TGTGCCAGCAGTATCGACAGCTACAATGAGCAGTTCTTC.

This rearrangement joins TRBV9 to TRBJ1-2; D is unresolved. Germline CDR1 SGDLS, CDR2 YYNGEE. V dropped 0 bases and J dropped 2 bases, with 14 bases sitting between them. This CDR3 comprises 16 residues. The CDR3 loop is CASSVGRATINYGYTF. Written as DNA, the CDR3 is TGTGCCAGCAGCGTAGGGAGGGCGACAATCAACTATGGCTACACCTTC. The whole variable domain, remainder taken from reference TRBV9 and TRBJ1-2, is DSGVTQTPKHLITATGQRVTLRCSPRSGDLSVYWYQQSLDQGLQFLIQYYNGEERAKGNILERFSAQQFPDLHSELNLSSLELGDSALYFCASSVGRATINYGYTFGSGTRLTVV.

On this clonotype itself: A much larger clonotype is one base distant, so this may be a read error. The chain links TRBV10-3 to TRBJ2-3; D may match TRBD1 or TRBD2 (5 bases each). The V end lost 10 bases, the J end lost 9 bases, and 14 bases lay between the germline ends. The CDR3 has 11 residues. Germline V gene data show CDR1 as ENHRY and CDR2 as SYGVKD. The CDR3 DNA follows: TGTGCCACGAGGGACGGAGAAACGCAGTATTTT. Amino acids: CATRDGETQYF.

The J gene is TRBJ2-3, the V gene TRBV5-6; D could derive from TRBD1 or TRBD2 (6 bases each). V lost 4 bases, J lost 6 bases, and 18 bases lay in between. The CDR3 loop spans 15 amino acids. CDR1 and CDR2 from the germline V gene are SGHDT and YYEEEE. The CDR3 reads CASSPWGAVTDTQYF. The CDR3 DNA reads as TGTGCCAGCAGCCCCTGGGGGGCTGTGACGGATACGCAGTATTTT. The full variable domain, completed using reference TRBV5-6 and TRBJ2-3, is DAGVTQSPTHLIKTRGQQVTLRCSPKSGHDTVSWYQQALGQGPQFIFQYYEEEERQRGNFPDRFSGHQFPNYSSELNVNALLLGDSALYLCASSPWGAVTDTQYFGPGTRLTVL.

This clonotype has a count of ten or more. V gene TRBV20-1 combines with J gene TRBJ2-5; possible D gene TRBD2, 6 bases. V was pared by 6 bases and J by 7 bases, with 18 bases between. Germline V lookup: CDR1 DFQATT, CDR2 SNEGSKA (reference sequence). The CDR3 has 13 amino acids. The CDR3 region has the DNA TGCAGTGCCACATCAGCGGTGGAGGGGACCCAGTACTTC. It translates to CSATSAVEGTQYF.